These T cell receptor beta chains were read from a single sample in a study of spatial heterogeneity in lung cancer. TCRdb used MiXCR to reprocess the 5' RACE reads, holding one entry per CDR3 protein. The sample holds 4,000 to 5,000 distinct CDR3 sequences, approximately 13% seen once. The sample here was lung tumor tissue, taken at surgery. These receptors were collected from a male donor with early-stage non-small cell lung cancer. CDR3s include the opening cysteine and the closing phenylalanine or tryptophan. D genes are given only for firm matches. Only part of the rows carry a size: once, few, many, or a class if the clone is expanded.

cdr3_nt	cdr3_aa	d_call	clone_size	j_call	v_call
TGTGCCAGCAGCCGGACTAGCGGGGGGACCCTCGAGGCCAAAAACATTCAGTACTTC	CASSRTSGGTLEAKNIQYF	TRBD2	.	TRBJ2-4	TRBV7-2
TGTGCCAGCAGCGCAGGGACAGGGTATTCACCCCTCCACTTT	CASSAGTGYSPLHF	TRBD1	medium-sized	TRBJ1-6	TRBV9
TGTGCCAGCAGTTGGGACGCCGAGAATGAGCAGTTCTTC	CASSWDAENEQFF	.	many	TRBJ2-1	TRBV28
TGTGCCAGCAGCCAAGTAGAAGCGGGAGCAATTACAGATACGCAGTATTTT	CASSQVEAGAITDTQYF	TRBD2	many	TRBJ2-3	TRBV14
TGTGCCAGCAGCTTGGACGGAAATAATGAAAAACTGTTTTTT	CASSLDGNNEKLFF	.	.	TRBJ1-4	TRBV7-9
TGTGCCAGCAGTTCCCTCATCGACGGTAGCTACGAGCAGTACTTC	CASSSLIDGSYEQYF	.	medium-sized	TRBJ2-7	TRBV6-2/TRBV6-3
TGTGCCATCAGTAATCTCGACAGGGATGAGCAGTTCTTC	CAISNLDRDEQFF	TRBD1	medium-sized	TRBJ2-1	TRBV10-3
TGTGCTAGCAGCTTCACAGACACCGGGGAGCTGTTTTTT	CASSFTDTGELFF	.	many	TRBJ2-2	TRBV7-7
TGCGCCAGCAGCCCCAGCGGGAGCTCCTACGAGCAGTACTTC	CASSPSGSSYEQYF	TRBD2	few	TRBJ2-7	TRBV5-1
TGTGCCAGCAGTCAAGGGGCTATAGACGCTTTCTTT	CASSQGAIDAFF	.	many	TRBJ1-1	TRBV6-1
TGTGCCAGCAGCTGGACGGAAGTCACTGAAGCTTTCTTT	CASSWTEVTEAFF	.	many	TRBJ1-1	TRBV11-2
TGCGCCAGCAGTGAATTCGGACTAGCGGTAGAGACCCAGTACTTC	CASSEFGLAVETQYF	TRBD2	.	TRBJ2-5	TRBV10-2
TGCAGTGCTAGAGATGTAATAGCCAAAAACATTCAGTACTTC	CSARDVIAKNIQYF	.	.	TRBJ2-4	TRBV20-1
TGTGCCAGCAGCGCCTCGGGTGGGGGAGAGACCCAGTACTTC	CASSASGGGETQYF	.	medium-sized	TRBJ2-5	TRBV9
TGTGCCAGCAGCCAGGACCCCTCCTTACTCGGGACTTCCGACGAGCAGTACTTC	CASSQDPSLLGTSDEQYF	.	many	TRBJ2-7	TRBV3-1
TGTGCCACCAGCAGAGTTTTGGGGGCCCCTGGCACAGATACGCAGTATTTT	CATSRVLGAPGTDTQYF	.	few	TRBJ2-3	TRBV15
TGCAGCGTTTCTCCCCAAGGGCAGAATTTCTACGAGCAGTACTTC	CSVSPQGQNFYEQYF	.	few	TRBJ2-7	TRBV29-1
TGTGCCAGTAGTATAGGGGCTCCTAGCGGGAGTATTTTAGAGACCCAGTACTTC	CASSIGAPSGSILETQYF	TRBD2	many	TRBJ2-5	TRBV19
TGCGCCAGCAGCTTGAAACTAGCGGGAATCACCGGGGAGCTGTTTTTT	CASSLKLAGITGELFF	TRBD2	medium-sized	TRBJ2-2	TRBV5-1
TGTGCCAGCTCTCACGGAGGGGTTTGGGGCGAGAGACCCAGCTACGAGCAGTACTTC	CASSHGGVWGERPSYEQYF	.	few	TRBJ2-7	TRBV19
TGTGCCAGCAGCCCCCCCCGGGGACTAGCGGGCTCCCACGAGCAGTACTTC	CASSPPRGLAGSHEQYF	TRBD2	medium-sized	TRBJ2-7	TRBV7-2
TGTGCCAGCAGCTCGAATACAGATACGCAGTATTTT	CASSSNTDTQYF	.	few	TRBJ2-3	TRBV7-2
TGTGCCAGCACCCCAAATTGGGATAGCAATCAGCCCCAGCATTTT	CASTPNWDSNQPQHF	.	few	TRBJ1-5	TRBV12-3/TRBV12-4
TGTGCCAGCTCACCACCGTGGGAGGGGTCCTACGAGCAGTACTTC	CASSPPWEGSYEQYF	TRBD2	many	TRBJ2-7	TRBV18
TGTGCCAGCAGCCAAGGGACTAGCGCCACCCCGAAGAAGTTCTTC	CASSQGTSATPKKFF	TRBD2	once	TRBJ2-1	TRBV3-1
TGCGCCAGCAGCCATCGGACAGGGTCCCATGAAAAACTGTTTTTT	CASSHRTGSHEKLFF	TRBD1	medium-sized	TRBJ1-4	TRBV5-1
TGTGCCAGCAGTACAGAGGGCGGGGGCCAAGAGACCCAGTACTTC	CASSTEGGGQETQYF	TRBD2	medium-sized	TRBJ2-5	TRBV6-5
TGCGCCAGCAGCCCCGAGGCAGGGTTCACCGGGGAGCTGTTTTTT	CASSPEAGFTGELFF	.	many	TRBJ2-2	TRBV4-3
TGTGCCAGCTCACCCGGACAGGGCTTACATAGGGGTGGCTACACCTTC	CASSPGQGLHRGGYTF	TRBD1	medium-sized	TRBJ1-2	TRBV18
TGTGCCAGCCGGACCCCAGGGGGCGAAGCTGGCTACACCTTC	CASRTPGGEAGYTF	TRBD1	medium-sized	TRBJ1-2	TRBV5-5
TGTGCCAGCAGCTTAGGGCCGATGAACACCGGGGAGCTGTTTTTT	CASSLGPMNTGELFF	.	medium-sized	TRBJ2-2	TRBV7-2
TGTGCCTGGAGTGTACATGAGCAGTTCTTC	CAWSVHEQFF	.	many	TRBJ2-1	TRBV30
TGTGCCAGTAGTATAGGTGCCTCAGGCTCCTACGAGCAGTACTTC	CASSIGASGSYEQYF	.	.	TRBJ2-7	TRBV19
TGCGCCAGCAGCTTGGGACAGGGACAAGAGACCCAGTACTTC	CASSLGQGQETQYF	TRBD1	many	TRBJ2-5	TRBV5-1
TGTGCCAGCAGGAAAACAGGGTACACCGGGGAGCTGTTTTTT	CASRKTGYTGELFF	.	many	TRBJ2-2	TRBV13
TGTGCCAGTAAGACTAGCGGTAACAATGAGCAGTTCTTC	CASKTSGNNEQFF	TRBD2	.	TRBJ2-1	TRBV19
TGTGCCACCAGTGATTTTGGCCGACCCTACAATGAGCAGTTCTTC	CATSDFGRPYNEQFF	.	many	TRBJ2-1	TRBV24-1
TGTGCCAGCAGCTTACTAGCCATACAACTAGAGACCCAGTACTTC	CASSLLAIQLETQYF	.	.	TRBJ2-5	TRBV7-8
TGTGCCAGCAGTGACAGGGGAACAGAGACCCAGTACTTC	CASSDRGTETQYF	.	medium-sized	TRBJ2-5	TRBV25-1
TGTGCCAGCAGCTTTACCCTAACTCCCTACGAGCAGTACTTC	CASSFTLTPYEQYF	.	many	TRBJ2-7	TRBV7-9
TGTGCCAGCAGGGGACTAGCGGGTTACTACGAGCAGTACTTC	CASRGLAGYYEQYF	TRBD2	medium-sized	TRBJ2-7	TRBV6-1
TGCGCCAGCAGCTCCGATCGAGTCGGGCAAGAGACCCAGTACTTC	CASSSDRVGQETQYF	.	many	TRBJ2-5	TRBV5-1
TGTGCCTGGAGTAAGGAGAACAGGCTAGCCAAAAACATTCAGTACTTC	CAWSKENRLAKNIQYF	.	medium-sized	TRBJ2-4	TRBV30
TGTGCCAGCAGCGTCGCTGGGGGAGCTGGAAACACCATATATTTT	CASSVAGGAGNTIYF	.	few	TRBJ1-3	TRBV7-8
TGTGCCACCAGCAGAGGCCAACAAGGTGGTGAAAAACTGTTTTTT	CATSRGQQGGEKLFF	.	many	TRBJ1-4	TRBV15
TGTGCCAGCAGTTTAAGAGGGGCAGCTAGCAATCAGCCCCAGCATTTT	CASSLRGAASNQPQHF	.	many	TRBJ1-5	TRBV27
TGCAGCGTTGAAGATGGGGGAGGCACTGAAGCTTTCTTT	CSVEDGGGTEAFF	.	medium-sized	TRBJ1-1	TRBV29-1
TGCAGTGCTAGAGACCACAGGGGCGGTTACACCGGGGAGCTGTTTTTT	CSARDHRGGYTGELFF	TRBD1	medium-sized	TRBJ2-2	TRBV20-1